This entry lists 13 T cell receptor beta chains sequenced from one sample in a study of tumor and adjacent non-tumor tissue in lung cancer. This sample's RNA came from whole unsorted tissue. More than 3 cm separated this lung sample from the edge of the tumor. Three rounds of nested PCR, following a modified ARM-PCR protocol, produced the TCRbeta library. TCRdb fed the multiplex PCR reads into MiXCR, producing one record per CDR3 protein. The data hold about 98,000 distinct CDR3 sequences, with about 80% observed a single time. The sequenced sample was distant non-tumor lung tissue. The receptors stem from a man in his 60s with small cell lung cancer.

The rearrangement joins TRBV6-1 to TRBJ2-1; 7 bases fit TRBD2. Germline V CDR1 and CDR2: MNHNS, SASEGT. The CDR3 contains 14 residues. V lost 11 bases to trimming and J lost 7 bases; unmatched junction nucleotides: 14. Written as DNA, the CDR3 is TGTGCCCGCATCTTTGGCGGGAGTATGAATGAGCAGTTCTTC. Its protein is CARIFGGSMNEQFF.

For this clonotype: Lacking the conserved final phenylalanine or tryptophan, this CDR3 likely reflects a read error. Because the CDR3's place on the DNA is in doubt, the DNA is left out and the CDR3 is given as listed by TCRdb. The CDR3 sequence: CASSEHGSASNTHYL. This chain joins TRBV6-1 and TRBJ2-3; the table's D call of TRBD2 was not tested on the DNA. The CDR3 region is 15 residues in length, termini included. The germline gives CDR1 MNHNS, CDR2 SASEGT.

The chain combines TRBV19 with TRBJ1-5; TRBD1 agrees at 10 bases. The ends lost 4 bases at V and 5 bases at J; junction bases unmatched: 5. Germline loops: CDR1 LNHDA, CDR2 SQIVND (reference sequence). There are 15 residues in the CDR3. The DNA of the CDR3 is TGTGCCAGTAGTACAAGACAGGGGGCCGATCAGCCCCAGCATTTT. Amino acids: CASSTRQGADQPQHF.

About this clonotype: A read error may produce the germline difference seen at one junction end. The CDR3 is CSSNSGLAGGPVADTQYF. DNA for the CDR3: TGCTCCAGCAACTCCGGACTAGCGGGAGGGCCGGTGGCGGATACGCAGTATTTT. The chain links TRBV11-1 to TRBJ2-3; TRBD2 matches 15 bases. CDR3 length: 18 residues. Germline CDR1 SGHAT, CDR2 FQDESV (reference sequence).

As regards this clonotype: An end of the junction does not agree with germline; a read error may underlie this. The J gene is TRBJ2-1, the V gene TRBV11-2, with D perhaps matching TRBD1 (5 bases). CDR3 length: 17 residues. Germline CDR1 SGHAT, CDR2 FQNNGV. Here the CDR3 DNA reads TGTGCCAGCAACTTAGTGACAGCCCAGAGCTCCCACAATGAACAGTTCTTC. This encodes CASNLVTAQSSHNEQFF.

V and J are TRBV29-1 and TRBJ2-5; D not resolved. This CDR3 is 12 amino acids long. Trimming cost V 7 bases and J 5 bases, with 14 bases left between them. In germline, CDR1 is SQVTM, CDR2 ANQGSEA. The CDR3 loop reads CSDRVVKETQYF. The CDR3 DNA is TGCAGCGATCGGGTGGTTAAGGAGACCCAGTACTTC. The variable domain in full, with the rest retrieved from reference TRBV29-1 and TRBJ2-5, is SAVISQKPSRDICQRGTSLTIQCQVDSQVTMMFWYRQQPGQSLTLIATANQGSEATYESGFVIDKFPISRPNLTFSTLTVSNMSPEDSSIYLCSDRVVKETQYFGPGTRLLVL.

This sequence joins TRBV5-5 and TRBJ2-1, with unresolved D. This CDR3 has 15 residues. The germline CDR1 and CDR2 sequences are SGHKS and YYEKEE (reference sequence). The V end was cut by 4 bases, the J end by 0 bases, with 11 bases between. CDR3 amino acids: CASSPDTVSYNEQFF. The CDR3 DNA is TGTGCCAGCAGCCCGGATACAGTCTCCTACAATGAGCAGTTCTTC.

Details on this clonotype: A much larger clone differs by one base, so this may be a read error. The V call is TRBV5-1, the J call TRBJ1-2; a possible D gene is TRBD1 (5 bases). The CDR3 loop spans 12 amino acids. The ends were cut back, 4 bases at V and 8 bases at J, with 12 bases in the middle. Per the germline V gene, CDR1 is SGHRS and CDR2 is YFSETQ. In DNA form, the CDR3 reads TGCGCCAGCAGCCCCGGACAAGGAGGCTACACCTTC. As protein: CASSPGQGGYTF.

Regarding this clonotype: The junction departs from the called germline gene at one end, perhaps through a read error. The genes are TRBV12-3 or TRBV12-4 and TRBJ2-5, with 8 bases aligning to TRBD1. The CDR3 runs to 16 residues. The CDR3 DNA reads TGTGCCAACAGTGCCAGCACTGGGACAGGAGGAGGGACCCAGTACTTC. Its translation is CANSASTGTGGGTQYF.

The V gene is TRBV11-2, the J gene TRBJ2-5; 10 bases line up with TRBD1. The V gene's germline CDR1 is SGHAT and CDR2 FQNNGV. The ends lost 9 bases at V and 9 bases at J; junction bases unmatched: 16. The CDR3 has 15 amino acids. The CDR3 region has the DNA TGTGCCAGTAGCATAGCTCGACAGGGGGCAGGGCCCCAGTACTTC. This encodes CASSIARQGAGPQYF.

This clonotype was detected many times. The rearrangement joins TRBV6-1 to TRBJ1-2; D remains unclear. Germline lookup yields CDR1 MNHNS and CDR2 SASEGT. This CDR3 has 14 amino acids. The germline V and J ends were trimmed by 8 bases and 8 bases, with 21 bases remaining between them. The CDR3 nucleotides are TGTGCCAGCCTTACTTTTGGCGTTCTAAGCGGCTACACCTTC. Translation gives CASLTFGVLSGYTF.

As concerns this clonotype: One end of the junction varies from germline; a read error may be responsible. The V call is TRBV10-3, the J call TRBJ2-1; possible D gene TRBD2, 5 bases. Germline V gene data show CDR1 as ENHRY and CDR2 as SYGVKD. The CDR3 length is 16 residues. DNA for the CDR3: TGTGCCATCAGTGATTCATACAGTCGAGCGGCCATTGAGCAGTTCTTT. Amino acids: CAISDSYSRAAIEQFF.

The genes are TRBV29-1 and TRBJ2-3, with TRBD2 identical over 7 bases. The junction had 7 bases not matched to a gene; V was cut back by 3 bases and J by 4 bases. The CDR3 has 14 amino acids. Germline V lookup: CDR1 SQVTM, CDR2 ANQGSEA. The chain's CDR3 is CSVESSGSADTQYF. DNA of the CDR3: TGCAGCGTTGAGTCTAGCGGTAGCGCAGATACGCAGTATTTT.